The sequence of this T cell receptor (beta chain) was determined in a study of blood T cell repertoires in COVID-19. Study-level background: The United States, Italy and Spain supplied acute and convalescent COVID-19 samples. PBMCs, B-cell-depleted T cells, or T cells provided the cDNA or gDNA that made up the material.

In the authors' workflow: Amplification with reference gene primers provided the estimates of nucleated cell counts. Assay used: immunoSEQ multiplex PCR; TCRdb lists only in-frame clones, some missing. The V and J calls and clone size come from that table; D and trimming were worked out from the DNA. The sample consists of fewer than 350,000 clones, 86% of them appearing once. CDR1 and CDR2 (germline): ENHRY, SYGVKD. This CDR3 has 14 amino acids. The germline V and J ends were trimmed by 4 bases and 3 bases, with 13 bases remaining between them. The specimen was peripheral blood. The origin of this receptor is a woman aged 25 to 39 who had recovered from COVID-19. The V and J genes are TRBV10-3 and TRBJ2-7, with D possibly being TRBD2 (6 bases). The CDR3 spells CAISAPGTDYEQYF. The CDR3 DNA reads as TGTGCCATCAGTGCGCCCGGGACTGACTACGAGCAGTACTTC.